A single sample gave rise to the 18 T cell receptor beta chains below, sequenced in a study of blood T cell repertoires in COVID-19. Generated by immunoSEQ multiplex PCR, the TCRdb table keeps only in-frame clones and is missing some. Among 200,000 to 250,000 clones listed, 75% to 90% were seen once. Sequencing input: PBMCs or T cells enriched from blood (not recorded which). Receptors were obtained from a woman under 30 in a cohort exposed to, infected with or recovered from COVID-19 (not recorded which).

This CDR3 reads CASRTGASYEQYF. The DNA for the CDR3 is TGTGCCAGCAGAACAGGGGCGTCCTACGAGCAGTACTTC. The rearrangement links TRBV2 to TRBJ2-7; 7 nucleotides match TRBD1. The V gene end was trimmed by 6 bases and the J gene end by 1 base; junction bases not matched to a gene: 3. The CDR3 is made up of 13 amino acids. Germline values: CDR1 SNHLY, CDR2 FYNNEI.

This rearrangement joins TRBV11-3 to TRBJ2-7, with TRBD1 identical over 8 bases. The CDR3 has 15 amino acids. The J segment lost 5 bases and the V segment lost 3 bases, leaving 9 bases of the junction unmatched. CDR1 and CDR2 (germline): SGHNT, YENEEA. CDR3 amino acids: CASSLGGTGSHEQYF. CDR3 in DNA: TGTGCCAGCAGCTTGGGCGGGACAGGCAGCCACGAGCAGTACTTC.

The rearrangement uses TRBV19 and TRBJ2-5; 9 nucleotides agree with TRBD2. V shed 1 base, J shed 2 bases, and the junction held 8 bases outside the gene matches. The germline V gene has CDR1 LNHDA and CDR2 SQIVND (reference sequence). The CDR3 has 17 residues. CDR3 residues: CASSIAMASGAQETQYF. CDR3 nucleotide sequence: TGTGCCAGTAGTATAGCGATGGCTAGCGGGGCGCAAGAGACCCAGTACTTC.

V gene TRBV6-5 combines with J gene TRBJ2-7; 7 bases map to TRBD2. The CDR3 covers 13 residues. The germline V gene has CDR1 MNHEY and CDR2 SVGAGI. V lost 11 bases and J lost 3; bases outside the gene matches: 10. The CDR3 DNA sequence: TGTGCCGGATCTCCGACTAGCAGCTACGAGCAGTACTTC. Amino acids: CAGSPTSSYEQYF.

The rearrangement links TRBV12-3 or TRBV12-4 to TRBJ1-2, with D maybe TRBD1 (5 bases). This CDR3 spans 13 amino acids. V lost 1 base and J 2 bases, leaving 5 bases between the germline ends. This CDR3 is CASSLDRNYGYTF. CDR3 bases: TGTGCCAGCAGTTTAGACAGGAACTATGGCTACACCTTC.

This chain joins TRBV2 and TRBJ1-1, with D uncertain. Trimming took off 7 bases at V and 3 bases at J, with 12 bases between the two ends. The germline V gene has CDR1 SNHLY and CDR2 FYNNEI. The CDR3 is 13 residues long. CDR3 nucleotides: TGTGCCAGCAACGGGGTTAGGGACACTGAAGCTTTCTTT. It translates to CASNGVRDTEAFF.

The chain combines TRBV7-6 with TRBJ1-1; D uncertain. The CDR3 totals 16 residues. Germline assignment: CDR1 SGHVS and CDR2 FNYEAQ. V was pared by 5 bases and J by 0 bases, with 16 bases between. The CDR3 DNA reads as TGTGCCAGCAGCCCCCGAGGAGCTACTTTGAACACTGAAGCTTTCTTT. Translated, it gives CASSPRGATLNTEAFF.

The V call is TRBV25-1, the J call TRBJ2-6; D might be TRBD1 (6 bases). CDR3 length: 17 amino acids. V shed 0 bases and J shed 3 bases, with 12 bases lying between them. CDR1 and CDR2 from the germline V gene are MGHDK and SYGVNS. The CDR3 loop reads CASSEYTGKYGANVLTF. CDR3 DNA: TGTGCCAGCAGTGAATATACAGGGAAATATGGGGCCAACGTCCTGACTTTC.

This clone was seen only once. The CDR3 DNA sequence: TGCGCCAGCAGAGAGGACAGGGGGGCCTACTATGGCTACACCTTC. Amino acids: CASREDRGAYYGYTF. The rearrangement links TRBV10-2 to TRBJ1-2, with TRBD1 matching over 10 bases. The V and J ends lost 6 bases and 3 bases, in that order; junction bases with no gene match: 7. CDR3 length: 15 residues. CDR1 is WSHSY, CDR2 SAAADI, per germline.

This CDR3 is CATSDLDGQGGTGELFF. The CDR3, as DNA: TGTGCCACCAGTGATCTTGACGGACAGGGAGGTACCGGGGAGCTGTTTTTT. The chain uses TRBV24-1 and TRBJ2-2; 8 bases match TRBD1. V was pared by 3 bases and J by 5 bases, with 10 bases of the junction left unmatched. This CDR3 spans 17 amino acids. Germline V gene sequence: CDR1 KGHDR, CDR2 SFDVKD.

The chain links TRBV5-6 to TRBJ1-1; TRBD1 matches 7 bases. V shed 2 bases and J 2 bases; nucleotides not matched to a gene: 6. CDR1 SGHDT and CDR2 YYEEEE come from the germline V gene. There are 15 residues in the CDR3. Here the CDR3 reads CASSFPGTVNTEAFF. CDR3 nucleotides: TGTGCCAGCAGCTTCCCCGGGACAGTTAACACTGAAGCTTTCTTT.

The V and J genes are TRBV3-1 (or the pseudogene TRBV3-2) and TRBJ2-7; a possible D gene is TRBD1 (5 bases). The length of the CDR3 is 13 residues. The germline CDR1 and CDR2 sequences are LGHDT and YNNKEL (reference sequence). Trimming took 0 bases from V and 6 from J, leaving 9 bases between them. The DNA for the CDR3 is TGTGCCAGCAGCCAAGAAGGGGATCTCGAGCAGTACTTC. It yields the protein CASSQEGDLEQYF.

The chain links TRBV14 to TRBJ2-5, with TRBD2 matching 8 bases. CDR1 and CDR2 (germline): SGHDN, FVKESK. The CDR3 sequence is 18 residues long. Trimming at V came to 1 base and at J to 0 bases, leaving 10 bases not matched to a gene. This CDR3 reads CASSQGPPSGGNQETQYF. The CDR3 coding sequence is TGTGCCAGCAGCCAAGGTCCCCCGAGCGGGGGAAACCAAGAGACCCAGTACTTC.

A note on this clone: The same CDR3 can be traced to other DNA sequences in this sample. The J gene is TRBJ2-7, the V gene TRBV15, with 9 bases lining up with TRBD1. V shed 4 bases and J 3 bases; nucleotides not matched to a gene: 1. Looked up from germline, CDR1 is LNHNV and CDR2 is YYDKDF (reference sequence). CDR3 size: 13 residues. CDR3: CATSKGQGYEQYF. In nucleotides, the CDR3 is TGTGCCACCAGCAAGGGACAGGGCTACGAGCAGTACTTC. Supplemented by reference TRBV15 and TRBJ2-7, the full variable domain reads DAMVIQNPRYQVTQFGKPVTLSCSQTLNHNVMYWYQQKSSQAPKLLFHYYDKDFNNEADTPDNFQSRRPNTSFCFLDIRSPGLGDTAMYLCATSKGQGYEQYFGPGTRLTVT.

This chain connects TRBV19 to TRBJ1-4; no clear D. Trimming removed 6 bases from V and 3 bases from J, with 11 bases in between. Germline CDR1 is LNHDA and CDR2 is SQIVND (reference sequence). The CDR3 runs 14 residues. The CDR3 region has the DNA TGTGCCAGTAGACCGACTCGGCCTAATGAAAAACTGTTTTTT. Translated: CASRPTRPNEKLFF.

The chain employs TRBV24-1 and TRBJ2-7, with D tentatively TRBD1 (6 bases). The length of the CDR3 is 14 residues. Trimming left V 6 bases short and J 5 bases short, with 16 bases between. The germline CDR1 and CDR2 sequences are KGHDR and SFDVKD. The CDR3 protein is CATSSSQGSHEQYF. CDR3 nucleotides: TGTGCCACCAGTTCCTCCCAGGGGTCTCACGAGCAGTACTTC.

The gene calls are TRBV15 and TRBJ1-5; D is uncertain. V was trimmed by 0 bases and J by 9 bases, leaving 12 bases between them. The CDR3 runs 14 residues. CDR1 LNHNV and CDR2 YYDKDF come from the germline V gene (reference sequence). Here the CDR3 DNA reads TGTGCCACCAGCAGAGATTTGGAGGGCGCGCCCCAGCATTTT. Translating gives CATSRDLEGAPQHF.

The V call is TRBV19, the J call TRBJ2-7; TRBD1 matches 7 bases. Germline assignment: CDR1 LNHDA and CDR2 SQIVND (reference sequence). The CDR3 sequence is 13 residues long. V lost 7 bases and J lost 4; bases outside the gene matches: 7. The chain's CDR3 is CASTAQGVYEQYF. In DNA form, the CDR3 reads TGTGCCAGTACAGCTCAGGGGGTGTACGAGCAGTACTTC.